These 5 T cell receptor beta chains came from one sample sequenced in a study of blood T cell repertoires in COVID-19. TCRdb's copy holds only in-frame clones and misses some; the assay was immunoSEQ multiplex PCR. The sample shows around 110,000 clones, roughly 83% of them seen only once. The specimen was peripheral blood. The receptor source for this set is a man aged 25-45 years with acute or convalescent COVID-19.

The CDR3 nucleotides read TGTGCCAGCAGCTTAGTAGGGGGACAGTACACTGAAGCTTTCTTT. Its protein is CASSLVGGQYTEAFF. J is TRBJ1-1 and V is TRBV7-2; 7 bases align to TRBD1. The V gene's germline CDR1 is SGHTA and CDR2 FQGNSA. This CDR3 comprises 15 residues. The junction had 5 bases not matched to a gene; V was cut back by 1 base and J by 3 bases.

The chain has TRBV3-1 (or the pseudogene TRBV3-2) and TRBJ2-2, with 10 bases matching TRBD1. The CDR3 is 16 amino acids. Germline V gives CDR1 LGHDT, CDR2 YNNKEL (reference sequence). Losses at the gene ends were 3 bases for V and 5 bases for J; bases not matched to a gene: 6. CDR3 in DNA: TGTGCCAGCAGCCACCCAAGACAGGGGGCAACCGGGGAGCTGTTTTTT. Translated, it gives CASSHPRQGATGELFF.

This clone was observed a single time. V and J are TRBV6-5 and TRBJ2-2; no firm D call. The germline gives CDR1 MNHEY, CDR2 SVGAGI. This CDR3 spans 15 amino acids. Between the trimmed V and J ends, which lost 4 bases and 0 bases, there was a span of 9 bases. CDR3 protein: CASSSLAANTGELFF. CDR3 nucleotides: TGTGCCAGCAGTTCCCTTGCGGCGAACACCGGGGAGCTGTTTTTT.

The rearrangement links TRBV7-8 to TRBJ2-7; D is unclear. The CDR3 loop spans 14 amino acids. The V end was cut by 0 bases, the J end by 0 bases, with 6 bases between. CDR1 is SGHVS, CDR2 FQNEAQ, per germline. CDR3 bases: TGTGCCAGCAGCTTAGCGGGCAGCTCCTACGAGCAGTACGTC. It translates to CASSLAGSSYEQYV.

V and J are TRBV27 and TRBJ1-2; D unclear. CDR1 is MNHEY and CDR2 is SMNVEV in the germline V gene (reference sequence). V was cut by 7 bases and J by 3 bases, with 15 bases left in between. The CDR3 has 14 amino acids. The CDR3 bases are TGTGCCAGCACCTCGGTGGGGAGCGACTATGGCTACACCTTC. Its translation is CASTSVGSDYGYTF.